These 23 T cell receptor beta chains originate from one sample sequenced in a study of T-cell memory formation after mild COVID-19. TCRdb redid the calling of the 5' RACE reads with MiXCR, one entry per CDR3 protein. Of hundreds of thousands of distinct CDR3 sequences listed, about a fifth are singletons. Specimen: PBMCs or a T cell subset sorted from them (not recorded which). The receptors were gathered from an adult woman who had mild COVID-19 (a few samples of this study predate the infection). Cell type and time point are not known.

There are a few counts of this clonotype. This chain links TRBV6-6 with TRBJ1-1; D is undetermined. V dropped 2 bases and J dropped 1 base, with 14 bases sitting between them. The germline gives CDR1 MNHNY, CDR2 SVGAGI (reference sequence). The CDR3 covers 16 residues. The DNA of the CDR3 is TGTGCCAGCAGTTACGAAGTGTTGGAAAAGAACACTGAAGCTTTCTTT. Translation: CASSYEVLEKNTEAFF.

This clonotype showed up just a few times. The V call is TRBV20-1, the J call TRBJ2-4; D may match TRBD1 or TRBD2 (5 bases each). This CDR3 has 15 amino acids. V was clipped by 5 bases and J by 2 bases, with 16 bases between them. CDR1 and CDR2 from the germline V gene are DFQATT and SNEGSKA (reference sequence). For the CDR3, the DNA is TGCAGTGCTGCTAACTTCGGGGCGTCCAAAAACATTCAGTACTTC. Translating it yields CSAANFGASKNIQYF.

The V call is TRBV23-1, the J call TRBJ1-2; D unresolved. TRBV23-1 is filed as an ORF, its function uncertain. Deletions cut 3 bases from V and 4 bases from J, with 15 bases between. The CDR3 has 15 residues. The CDR3 reads CASSHRNEGVYGYTF. The CDR3 DNA sequence: TGCGCCAGCAGTCACCGCAACGAAGGCGTCTATGGCTACACCTTC.

This clonotype has only a few counts. The V gene is TRBV9, the J gene TRBJ2-1; 8 nucleotides agree with TRBD2. Germline V gene sequence: CDR1 SGDLS, CDR2 YYNGEE. Trimming removed 4 bases from V and 10 bases from J; junction bases left unmatched: 7. There are 13 residues in the CDR3. DNA of the CDR3: TGTGCCAGCAGCCCCCCTGGCGGGGGGGAGCAGTTCTTC. Amino acids: CASSPPGGGEQFF.

This rearrangement joins TRBV4-1 to TRBJ1-5; no definite D call. V shed 0 bases and J shed 6 bases, with 6 bases lying between them. CDR3 length equals 13 residues. CDR1 and CDR2 (germline): MGHRA, YSYEKL. CDR3 nucleotides: TGCGCCAGCAGCCAAGATCCCGGTCAGCCCCAGCATTTT. Its translation: CASSQDPGQPQHF.

CDR3 DNA sequence: TGTGCCAGCTCAATGGGACGGCAGAACACTGAAGCTTTCTTT. Residues: CASSMGRQNTEAFF. The chain has TRBV18 and TRBJ1-1; maybe TRBD1 (5 bases). Deletions cut 5 bases from V and 1 base from J, with 11 bases between. From germline, CDR1 is KGHSH and CDR2 LQKENI. The CDR3 contains 14 residues.

The chain carries TRBV6-2 or TRBV6-3 and TRBJ2-1; TRBD1 agrees at 10 bases. Looked up from germline, CDR1 is MNHEY and CDR2 is SVGEGT. This CDR3 is 14 amino acids long. The junction had 6 bases not matched to a gene; V was cut back by 6 bases and J by 7 bases. CDR3 DNA: TGTGCCAGCAGGCGGACAGGGGGGAGTAATGAGCAGTTCTTC. Amino acid sequence: CASRRTGGSNEQFF.

This clonotype showed up just a few times. A much larger clone sits a single nucleotide away, making a read error possible. The chain has TRBV7-6 and TRBJ1-1; D not certain. Per germline, CDR1 SGHVS and CDR2 FNYEAQ. V was clipped by 3 bases and J by 3 bases, with 8 bases between them. The CDR3 contains 13 residues. The CDR3 nucleotides read TGTGCCAGCAGCTTCGGCGTGTACACTGAAGCTTTCTTT. Its translation is CASSFGVYTEAFF.

The gene calls are TRBV7-9 and TRBJ1-1; D is unclear. The CDR3 has 13 residues. Germline values: CDR1 SEHNR, CDR2 FQNEAQ (reference sequence). V was cut by 4 bases and J by 7 bases, with 13 bases left in between. DNA of the CDR3: TGTGCCAGCAGCTCCTCTTTTGACGGTGAAGCTTTCTTT. Translating it yields CASSSSFDGEAFF.

A few counts support this clonotype. The J gene is TRBJ2-1, the V gene TRBV5-6; TRBD2 aligns across 11 bases. CDR3 length: 16 amino acids. The germline CDR1 and CDR2 sequences are SGHDT and YYEEEE. The V segment lost 2 bases and the J segment 8 bases; nucleotides outside the gene matches: 9. CDR3 sequence reads: CASSFRTSGLDDEQFF. CDR3 bases: TGTGCCAGCAGCTTTAGGACTAGCGGGTTGGACGATGAGCAGTTCTTC.

This clonotype was detected only a few times. The chain is built from TRBV7-6 and TRBJ2-3; 12 positions match TRBD2. The germline V gene has CDR1 SGHVS and CDR2 FNYEAQ. V shed 1 base and J 3 bases; nucleotides not matched to a gene: 5. CDR3 length: 17 amino acids. For the CDR3, the DNA is TGTGCCAGCAGCTTAGACCTAGCGGGAGGGCCGACAGATACGCAGTATTTT. Its protein product is CASSLDLAGGPTDTQYF.

There are many counts of this clonotype. The chain joins TRBV25-1 to TRBJ2-2, with D uncertain. The CDR3 spans 15 residues. V was cut by 6 bases and J by 1 base, with 12 bases left in between. Germline V gene sequence: CDR1 MGHDK, CDR2 SYGVNS. The CDR3 here is CASSFSTVNTGELFF. CDR3 bases: TGTGCCAGCAGCTTTAGTACAGTGAACACCGGGGAGCTGTTTTTT.

This clonotype has more than one count but fewer than ten. This chain joins TRBV5-5 and TRBJ2-3; 9 bases line up with TRBD2. Germline CDR1 SGHKS, CDR2 YYEKEE (reference sequence). V lost 2 bases, J lost 4 bases, and 8 bases stayed unmatched. The CDR3 consists of 16 residues. The DNA for the CDR3 is TGTGCCAGCAGCTTTCTCGGCGGGGGGGCCGCAGATACGCAGTATTTT. Its protein product is CASSFLGGGAADTQYF.

This clonotype was recorded a few times. The chain has TRBV12-3 or TRBV12-4 and TRBJ2-3; D might be TRBD1 or TRBD2, each matching 6 bases. The V end was cut by 4 bases, the J end by 4 bases, with 15 bases between. CDR3 length: 15 amino acids. The CDR3 protein is CASSSLRRGADTQYF. The CDR3 DNA is TGTGCCAGCAGTTCCCTTCGGAGGGGGGCAGATACGCAGTATTTT.

This clonotype was seen ten or more times. The chain is built from TRBV7-7 and TRBJ2-2; TRBD1 aligns across 7 bases. The trim removed 4 bases at V and 3 bases at J, leaving 5 bases unmatched. CDR3 length: 15 amino acids. Germline loops: CDR1 SSHAT, CDR2 FNYEAQ (reference sequence). The CDR3 spells CASSSGTVDTGELFF. The CDR3 region has the DNA TGTGCCAGCAGCTCCGGGACAGTGGACACCGGGGAGCTGTTTTTT.

Ten or more counts support this clonotype. The gene calls are TRBV20-1 and TRBJ1-6; weak D call: TRBD1 (6 bases). The V end lost 0 bases, the J end lost 4 bases, and 10 bases lay between the germline ends. The CDR3 is made up of 15 amino acids. Looked up from germline, CDR1 is DFQATT and CDR2 is SNEGSKA (reference sequence). CDR3 DNA sequence: TGCAGTGCTAGAGAGGGGGGCGCGTATAATTCACCCCTCCACTTT. Translation gives CSAREGGAYNSPLHF.

There are a few counts of this clonotype. The chain joins TRBV9 to TRBJ2-7; either TRBD1 or TRBD2 may fit D (5 bases each). Germline V gene data show CDR1 as SGDLS and CDR2 as YYNGEE. The CDR3 spans 13 residues. The V end was cut by 2 bases, the J end by 7 bases, with 13 bases between. The CDR3 loop is CASSVGGIGEQYF. CDR3 nucleotides: TGTGCCAGCAGCGTTGGGGGTATAGGAGAGCAGTACTTC.

At least ten counts were recorded for this clonotype. This chain connects TRBV18 to TRBJ1-2; D remains unclear. Trimming took 3 bases from V and 2 from J, leaving 10 bases between them. The germline V gene has CDR1 KGHSH and CDR2 LQKENI. The CDR3 contains 14 residues. This chain's CDR3 is CASSPMAENYGYTF. In DNA form, the CDR3 reads TGTGCCAGCTCACCTATGGCAGAGAACTATGGCTACACCTTC.

This clonotype was found a few times. V is TRBV15 and J is TRBJ2-3; D perhaps matches TRBD2 (5 bases). This CDR3 comprises 15 residues. Deletions cut 4 bases from V and 5 bases from J, with 16 bases between. CDR1 is LNHNV, CDR2 YYDKDF, per germline (reference sequence). The CDR3 loop is CATSKPGSQKDTQYF. The CDR3 DNA sequence: TGTGCCACCAGCAAACCTGGGAGCCAGAAAGATACGCAGTATTTT.

This clonotype came up a few times. The chain carries TRBV7-9 and TRBJ2-3; maybe TRBD2 (6 bases). This CDR3 comprises 19 residues. V gave up 2 bases and J gave up 2 bases, with 23 bases separating them. Per the germline V gene, CDR1 is SEHNR and CDR2 is FQNEAQ (reference sequence). The CDR3 loop reads CASSLRTITSRDTTDTQYF. In DNA form, the CDR3 reads TGTGCCAGCAGCTTACGGACGATTACTAGCCGGGATACCACAGATACGCAGTATTTT.

Here the CDR3 DNA reads TGCAGTCCGACTCTAGCGGGGGGCCATGAGCAGTTCTTC. Translated, it gives CSPTLAGGHEQFF. The V gene is TRBV20-1, the J gene TRBJ2-1, with 11 bases matching TRBD2. Trimming took 8 bases from V and 8 from J; bases not matched to a gene: 8. The CDR3 has 13 residues. Germline loops: CDR1 DFQATT, CDR2 SNEGSKA (reference sequence).

Turning to this clonotype: Relative to the germline gene, one junction end is altered; a read error may explain this. V and J are TRBV30 and TRBJ1-1; D unclear. The germline CDR1 and CDR2 sequences are GTSNPN and SVGIG (reference sequence). The CDR3 covers 13 residues. The CDR3 is CAWSTDMNTEAFF. The DNA of the CDR3 is TGTGCATGGAGTACCGACATGAACACTGAAGCTTTCTTT.

This chain joins TRBV6-5 and TRBJ1-2; D ambiguous. Germline V gene sequence: CDR1 MNHEY, CDR2 SVGAGI. This CDR3 contains 14 residues. V was shortened by 6 bases and J by 6 bases, with 17 bases between the two germline ends. CDR3 bases: TGTGCCAGCAGCCCCGCGCGGAGGGCCAATGGCTACACCTTC. It is translated as CASSPARRANGYTF.